The 28 T cell receptor beta chains below all came from one sample that was sequenced in a study of CD8+CD57+ T cells in acquired aplastic anemia. Using genomic DNA as the template, TCR beta VDJ and CDR3 profiling was carried out. TCRdb re-called the reads through MiXCR, storing one row per CDR3 protein. The sample carries under 150,000 distinct CDR3 sequences, more than 35% recorded once. The sequenced sample was sorted CD4+, CD8+, or CD8+CD57+ T cells (not recorded which) from PBMCs. The receptors were sampled from a human donor in good health, serving as a control.

Note on this clonotype: With a much larger clone just one base away, this may be a read error. V usage is TRBV20-1 and J usage is TRBJ1-5, with 7 nucleotides matching TRBD1. CDR1 and CDR2 (germline): DFQATT, SNEGSKA (reference sequence). V lost 5 bases and J lost 1; bases outside the gene matches: 11. This CDR3 is built from 16 residues. The CDR3 coding sequence is TGCAGTGCTGGTCCCATACACAGGGGAAGCAATCAGCCCCAGCATTTT. This codes for CSAGPIHRGSNQPQHF.

The V gene is TRBV2, the J gene TRBJ2-5, with D unresolved. V lost 11 bases to trimming and J lost 7 bases, with 23 bases between them. Looked up from germline, CDR1 is SNHLY and CDR2 is FYNNEI. CDR3 length: 14 amino acids. CDR3 DNA sequence: TGTGCCGGCTGCGAGGCAGCGAGGTTGGGGACCCAGTACTTC. Protein product: CAGCEAARLGTQYF.

This chain connects TRBV29-1 to TRBJ1-2; perhaps TRBD1 as D (5 bases). The CDR3 runs 12 residues. CDR1 is SQVTM and CDR2 is ANQGSEA in the germline V gene. The V gene lost 4 bases and the J gene lost 8 bases, with 14 bases spanning the gap. CDR3 DNA: TGCAGCGTTGGGGAGGGGACGACCGGCTACACCTTC. Protein: CSVGEGTTGYTF.

There are many counts of this clonotype. The gene calls are TRBV6-6 and TRBJ1-1; D unresolved. Germline CDR1 is MNHNY and CDR2 is SVGAGI (reference sequence). V was trimmed by 6 bases and J by 5 bases, leaving 13 bases between them. This CDR3 spans 13 amino acids. As DNA, the CDR3 is TGTGCCAGCAGCAGACCCGGGAGTACTGAAGCTTTCTTT. Encoded protein: CASSRPGSTEAFF.

The chain uses TRBV5-4 and TRBJ2-3; no clear D. This CDR3 has 14 residues. Per germline, CDR1 SGHNT and CDR2 YYREEE (reference sequence). The V gene lost 3 bases and the J gene lost 6 bases, with 14 bases spanning the gap. DNA for the CDR3: TGTGCCAGCAGCTCCACGTTTCGGTCCGATACGCAGTATTTT. This encodes CASSSTFRSDTQYF.

For this clonotype: Being one base from a much bigger clone, this may be a read error. This chain links TRBV19 with TRBJ1-3; D is undetermined. Germline assignment: CDR1 LNHDA and CDR2 SQIVND (reference sequence). CDR3 length equals 14 residues. V dropped 4 bases and J dropped 4 bases, with 11 bases sitting between them. CDR3 coding DNA: TGTGCCAGTAGTAAGAGAGTTGGAGGAAACACCATATATTTT. Amino acids: CASSKRVGGNTIYF.

With regard to this clonotype: A much larger clone sits a single nucleotide away, making a read error possible. The rearrangement uses TRBV5-4 and TRBJ2-7; D is possibly TRBD1 or TRBD2 (5 bases each). Germline values: CDR1 SGHNT, CDR2 YYREEE (reference sequence). CDR3 size: 14 residues. The CDR3 protein is CASSFPGAPYERYF. The CDR3 nucleotides read TGTGCCAGCAGCTTCCCCGGGGCTCCCTACGAGCGGTACTTC.

V usage is TRBV10-1 and J usage is TRBJ1-1; 7 positions match TRBD1. Germline trimming cut 5 bases from V and 9 bases from J; bases unmatched to any gene: 9. CDR3 length: 13 amino acids. Germline values: CDR1 WNHNN, CDR2 SYGVQD (reference sequence). CDR3 sequence reads: CASSPTGTAQAFF. The CDR3, as DNA: TGCGCCAGCAGTCCGACAGGGACGGCGCAAGCTTTCTTT.

This clonotype was seen many times. J is TRBJ2-7 and V is TRBV2, with 7 nucleotides matching TRBD2. This CDR3 region has 14 residues. Germline CDR1 SNHLY, CDR2 FYNNEI. The ends lost 4 bases at V and 6 bases at J; junction bases unmatched: 9. The CDR3 is CASSVGPREGEQYF. The DNA of the CDR3 is TGTGCCAGCAGTGTCGGCCCCAGGGAGGGCGAGCAGTACTTC.

J is TRBJ2-7 and V is TRBV25-1, with TRBD2 matching over 14 bases. V lost 3 bases to trimming and J lost 3 bases; unmatched junction nucleotides: 7. CDR1 is MGHDK, CDR2 SYGVNS, per germline. The CDR3 has 17 residues. The chain's CDR3 is CASSELGTSGSGYEQYF. Here the CDR3 DNA reads TGTGCCAGCAGTGAGTTAGGGACTAGCGGGAGTGGCTACGAGCAGTACTTC.

Notes on this clonotype: A much larger clone lies one base from this, so it may be a read error. This chain joins TRBV6-1 and TRBJ1-6; D gene unclear. V was shortened by 10 bases and J by 7 bases, with 17 bases between the two germline ends. Germline CDR1 is MNHNS and CDR2 is SASEGT. CDR3 size: 14 residues. For the CDR3, the DNA is TGTGCCATCAGCCAAAACCGCAGAAATTCACCCCTCCACTTT. Amino acids: CAISQNRRNSPLHF.

This clonotype was seen once. A read error may account for a junction end that differs from germline. For the CDR3, the DNA is TGTGCCAGCAGTAGGGACGACGGATCGTGGGCAGATACGCAGTATTTT. Protein sequence: CASSRDDGSWADTQYF. The V call is TRBV24-1, the J call TRBJ2-3; D tentatively reads TRBD1 or TRBD2 (5 bases each). The germline CDR1 and CDR2 sequences are KGHDR and SFDVKD. This CDR3 region has 16 residues.

This clonotype has at least ten counts. The chain employs TRBV24-1 and TRBJ1-2; 7 bases are a match to TRBD1. Germline-derived CDR1 and CDR2 are KGHDR and SFDVKD. Unmatched junction bases numbered 10, after V lost 3 bases and J lost 4 bases. There are 16 residues in the CDR3. CDR3: CATSDRSGTAGYGYTF. The CDR3 DNA reads TGTGCCACCAGTGATAGATCCGGGACAGCAGGCTATGGCTACACCTTC.

J is TRBJ1-1 and V is TRBV24-1, with D possibly being TRBD1 (6 bases). The V and J ends lost 7 bases and 4 bases respectively, with 15 bases between them. CDR3 size: 14 residues. Germline V gene data show CDR1 as KGHDR and CDR2 as SFDVKD. The CDR3 nucleotides are TGTGCCACCAGGGAGGGGACATCTGGCACTGAAGCTTTCTTT. The encoded protein is CATREGTSGTEAFF.

In this sample, this clonotype turned up many times. The chain combines TRBV2 with TRBJ1-1; D remains ambiguous. Germline V CDR1 and CDR2: SNHLY, FYNNEI. V shed 11 bases and J shed 3 bases, with 16 bases lying between them. This CDR3 comprises 13 residues. The CDR3 here is CASSPGQDTEAFF. The CDR3, as DNA: TGTGCCTCCTCGCCGGGTCAAGACACTGAAGCTTTCTTT.

This clonotype was seen many times. The chain carries TRBV19 and TRBJ1-5; unclear D gene. This CDR3 has 13 residues. Germline CDR1 is LNHDA and CDR2 is SQIVND (reference sequence). V was pared by 11 bases and J by 4 bases, with 15 bases between. CDR3 nucleotides: TGTGCCTGCACCCGGGCCAGAAATCAGCCCCAGCATTTT. Residues: CACTRARNQPQHF.

In this sample, this clonotype turned up many times. CDR3 coding DNA: TGCAGCGTTGCGGGGCCCAATGAGCAGTTCTTC. This sequence encodes CSVAGPNEQFF. This chain joins TRBV29-1 and TRBJ2-1; TRBD1 or TRBD2 may be the D gene (5 bases each). Germline V gene lookup returns CDR1 SQVTM and CDR2 ANQGSEA. The CDR3 has 11 amino acids. Trimming pared 4 bases from V and 6 bases from J, leaving 7 bases between.

This clonotype has ten or more counts. V usage is TRBV29-1 and J usage is TRBJ2-7; 11 nucleotides agree with TRBD2. The V segment lost 7 bases and the J segment 3 bases; nucleotides outside the gene matches: 5. The germline CDR1 and CDR2 sequences are SQVTM and ANQGSEA. The CDR3 has 13 residues. The CDR3 DNA sequence: TGCAGCGCCGTAGCGGGAGGGTACTACGAGCAGTACTTC. Its protein is CSAVAGGYYEQYF.

This clonotype has a count of ten or more. CDR3 amino acids: CASSPGQGPGNTIYF. DNA for the CDR3: TGTGCCAGCAGCCCCGGACAGGGCCCTGGAAACACCATATATTTT. This chain links TRBV11-2 with TRBJ1-3, with TRBD1 identical over 8 bases. Germline V CDR1 and CDR2: SGHAT, FQNNGV. CDR3 length: 15 residues. The trim removed 5 bases at V and 2 bases at J, leaving 5 bases unmatched.

The sample holds many counts of this clonotype. This sequence joins TRBV6-2 or TRBV6-3 and TRBJ2-7; the D gene is possibly TRBD1 (5 bases). The CDR3 sequence is 14 residues long. Trimming took 8 bases from V and 4 from J, leaving 18 bases between them. The germline V gene encodes CDR1 MNHEY and CDR2 SVGEGT. For the CDR3, the DNA is TGTGCCAGCCAGCCCCCAGGGTATTTGTACGAGCAGTACTTC. Its translation is CASQPPGYLYEQYF.

This clonotype was recorded many times. The V and J genes are TRBV5-1 and TRBJ1-1, with D perhaps matching TRBD1 (5 bases). The CDR3 contains 16 residues. V lost 4 bases and J lost 0, with 16 bases in between. CDR1 is SGHRS and CDR2 is YFSETQ in the germline V gene. The CDR3 DNA follows: TGCGCCAGCAGCGCACCCCCGGGACCGGTGAACACTGAAGCTTTCTTT. It specifies CASSAPPGPVNTEAFF.

The CDR3 protein is CASSGAENQPQHF. In DNA, the CDR3 is TGTGCCAGCAGCGGGGCGGAAAATCAGCCCCAGCATTTT. V usage is TRBV7-4 and J usage is TRBJ1-5, with D possibly being TRBD1 (5 bases). The CDR3 spans 13 residues. V was pared by 5 bases and J by 4 bases, with 9 bases between. CDR1 is SGHVT, CDR2 SQSDAQ, per germline.

This clonotype was counted many times. The chain links TRBV5-1 to TRBJ2-3; D perhaps matches TRBD1 (8 bases). The germline CDR1 and CDR2 sequences are SGHRS and YFSETQ. V dropped 0 bases and J dropped 4 bases, with 21 bases sitting between them. This CDR3 contains 18 residues. The CDR3 sequence is CASSLGPRRTGRADTQYF. In nucleotides, the CDR3 is TGCGCCAGCAGCTTGGGGCCACGAAGGACAGGGAGGGCAGATACGCAGTATTTT.

The sample holds many counts of this clonotype. This chain joins TRBV20-1 and TRBJ1-3; D unclear. Trimming took 6 bases from V and 1 from J, leaving 4 bases between them. Germline assignment: CDR1 DFQATT and CDR2 SNEGSKA (reference sequence). CDR3 size: 11 residues. The CDR3 reads CSATSGNTIYF. CDR3 DNA sequence: TGCAGTGCGACGTCTGGAAACACCATATATTTT.

The sample holds many counts of this clonotype. The chain recombines TRBV5-1 with TRBJ2-3; 8 positions agree with TRBD1. Germline V gene sequence: CDR1 SGHRS, CDR2 YFSETQ. With 0 bases clipped from V and 5 bases from J, the junction kept 5 bases outside the gene matches. The CDR3 extends over 15 amino acids. Here the CDR3 DNA reads TGCGCCAGCAGCTTGGGGCAGGGGGCAGGAGATACGCAGTATTTT. Translation gives CASSLGQGAGDTQYF.

This clonotype has only a few counts. The chain joins TRBV4-1 to TRBJ2-6; TRBD1 matches at 9 bases. Germline values: CDR1 MGHRA, CDR2 YSYEKL. Unmatched junction bases numbered 12, after V lost 4 bases and J lost 2 bases. The CDR3 spans 19 residues. CDR3 region: CASSRVSQGALTGANVLTF. In DNA, the CDR3 is TGCGCCAGCAGCCGAGTATCACAGGGGGCGCTTACTGGGGCCAACGTCCTGACTTTC.

This clonotype was picked up many times. One end of the junction fails to match germline, which may point to a read error. CDR3 sequence reads: CASSIDLRTGAFF. CDR3 in DNA: TGTGCCAGTAGTATAGATCTTCGGACTGGAGCTTTCTTT. This chain connects TRBV19 to TRBJ1-1, with no clear D. The length of the CDR3 is 13 residues. From germline, CDR1 is LNHDA and CDR2 SQIVND (reference sequence). Together with reference TRBV19 and TRBJ1-1, the CDR3 gives the full variable domain: DGGITQSPKYLFRKEGQNVTLSCEQNLNHDAMYWYRQDPGQGLRLIYYSQIVNDFQKGDIAEGYSVSREKKESFPLTVTSAQKNPTAFYLCASSIDLRTGAFFGQGTRLTVV.

The chain employs TRBV7-6 and TRBJ2-3, with D perhaps being TRBD1 or TRBD2 (5 bases each). The CDR3 length is 12 residues. Germline V CDR1 and CDR2: SGHVS, FNYEAQ. The germline V and J ends were trimmed by 5 bases and 5 bases, with 8 bases remaining between them. The CDR3 loop reads CASSRDGDTQYF. For the CDR3, the DNA is TGTGCCAGCAGCAGGGACGGAGATACGCAGTATTTT.